The clone carrying this T cell receptor beta chain was observed at least ten times. The target antigen is unknown. CDR3 length: 14 amino acids. Germline assignment: CDR1 MDHEN and CDR2 SYDVKM. Trimming shortened V by 10 bases and J by 3 bases, and 13 bases separated the two germline ends. The sample originates from a study of T cells in Graves' hyperthyroidism and ophthalmopathy. Study-wide results and caveats: Most thyroid-expanded clonotypes above 0.001 were also found in blood.

Diagnoses rested on clinical symptoms, serum thyroxine and TRAb, thyroid ultrasound and orbital computed tomography. It was RNA transcripts that yielded the amplified TCR beta CDR3 regions. During a first-round RT-PCR of the TCR CDR3, the HTBI primer set was used. MiXCR, applied by TCRdb to the multiplex PCR reads, yields one record per CDR3 protein. Of a few hundred thousand distinct CDR3 sequences detected, around 14% appear once; the ten largest clones hold 28%. This chain uses TRBV28 with TRBJ1-6; D remains unclear. This clonotype was sampled from a woman between 18 and 29 years old with Graves' hyperthyroidism that later progressed to Graves' ophthalmopathy. Sequencing was carried out using blood. The CDR3 is CATETANYNSPLHF. The CDR3 nucleotides read TGTGCCACCGAGACCGCTAACTATAATTCACCCCTCCACTTT.